These T cell receptor beta chains were read from a single sample in a study of blood T cell repertoires in COVID-19. Clones were read by immunoSEQ multiplex PCR, and TCRdb kept only the in-frame ones, dropping some. The table shows some 100,000 clones, with 89% occurring only once. Material: peripheral blood. The receptors originated from a woman aged 70-85 years with acute or convalescent COVID-19. Each CDR3 is given with its conserved first and last residue. Each record gives: CDR3 protein, CDR3 DNA, J gene, V gene, CDR3 length, clone size, D gene. A D gene is named only where the DNA matches it firmly. Clone size is shown for a subset of rows, as once, few, many or a class of expanded clone.

CDR3aa: CASSWRTGMDTIYF; CDR3nt: TGTGCCAGCAGCTGGAGGACAGGGATGGACACCATATATTTT; j_gene: TRBJ1-3; v_gene: TRBV5-6; len: 14; abundance: .; d_gene: TRBD1
CDR3aa: CAIRQGADTQYF; CDR3nt: TGTGCCATCAGGCAGGGTGCAGATACGCAGTATTTT; j_gene: TRBJ2-3; v_gene: TRBV10-3; len: 12; abundance: .; d_gene: .
CDR3aa: CASSRGQIEAFF; CDR3nt: TGTGCCAGTAGTAGAGGACAAATTGAAGCTTTCTTT; j_gene: TRBJ1-1; v_gene: TRBV19; len: 12; abundance: .; d_gene: .
CDR3aa: CASSLAAPYNEQFF; CDR3nt: TGTGCCAGCAGTTTGGCGGCGCCTTACAATGAGCAGTTCTTC; j_gene: TRBJ2-1; v_gene: TRBV28; len: 14; abundance: .; d_gene: .
CDR3aa: CASSVWDVGQGGNTGELFF; CDR3nt: TGTGCCAGCAGTGTATGGGACGTGGGACAGGGTGGCAACACCGGGGAGCTGTTTTTT; j_gene: TRBJ2-2; v_gene: TRBV2; len: 19; abundance: .; d_gene: TRBD1
CDR3aa: CASSGEGGEKLFF; CDR3nt: TGTGCCAGCTCAGGGGAGGGTGGGGAAAAACTGTTTTTT; j_gene: TRBJ1-4; v_gene: TRBV27; len: 13; abundance: .; d_gene: .
CDR3aa: CASSLVHNYGYTF; CDR3nt: TGCGCCAGCAGCTTGGTTCATAACTATGGCTACACCTTC; j_gene: TRBJ1-2; v_gene: TRBV5-1; len: 13; abundance: once; d_gene: .
CDR3aa: CASRQTDQNTEAFF; CDR3nt: TGTGCCAGCAGACAGACCGACCAGAACACTGAAGCTTTCTTT; j_gene: TRBJ1-1; v_gene: TRBV2; len: 14; abundance: .; d_gene: .
CDR3aa: CASNLGQGRSPLHF; CDR3nt: TGTGCCAGCAACCTCGGACAGGGCCGATCACCCCTCCACTTT; j_gene: TRBJ1-6; v_gene: TRBV2; len: 14; abundance: .; d_gene: TRBD1
CDR3aa: CASSTLAANTGELFF; CDR3nt: TGTGCCAGCAGCACGTTAGCGGCGAACACCGGGGAGCTGTTTTTT; j_gene: TRBJ2-2; v_gene: TRBV9; len: 15; abundance: .; d_gene: .
CDR3aa: CASSNSRTGSSYNEQFF; CDR3nt: TGTGCCAGTAGTAACTCCAGGACAGGTAGCTCCTACAATGAGCAGTTCTTC; j_gene: TRBJ2-1; v_gene: TRBV19; len: 17; abundance: .; d_gene: TRBD1
CDR3aa: CASTRAGTSTDTQYF; CDR3nt: TGTGCCAGCACCAGAGCGGGAACTAGCACAGATACGCAGTATTTT; j_gene: TRBJ2-3; v_gene: TRBV6-5; len: 15; abundance: .; d_gene: TRBD2
CDR3aa: CASSTGGTAYYGYTF; CDR3nt: TGTGCCAGCAGCACTGGGGGGACAGCCTATTATGGCTACACCTTC; j_gene: TRBJ1-2; v_gene: TRBV7-9; len: 15; abundance: .; d_gene: TRBD1
CDR3aa: CASKVRTANTGELFF; CDR3nt: TGTGCCAGCAAAGTGAGAACAGCGAACACCGGGGAGCTGTTTTTT; j_gene: TRBJ2-2; v_gene: TRBV6-5; len: 15; abundance: few; d_gene: .
CDR3aa: CSASGEGQRVGYTF; CDR3nt: TGCAGTGCTAGTGGCGAGGGCCAGAGGGTTGGCTACACCTTC; j_gene: TRBJ1-2; v_gene: TRBV20-1; len: 14; abundance: .; d_gene: .
CDR3aa: CASSPPSGGAGETQYF; CDR3nt: TGCGCCAGCAGTCCCCCTAGCGGGGGGGCTGGGGAGACCCAGTACTTC; j_gene: TRBJ2-5; v_gene: TRBV5-1; len: 16; abundance: once; d_gene: TRBD2